These T cell receptor beta chains were read from a single sample in a study of OX40 agonist ivuxolimab in advanced cancers. Clones were sequenced by immunoSEQ multiplex PCR, and TCRdb holds only the in-frame ones, with some missing. The table lists tens of thousands of clones, 70% to 90% of them singletons. The source material was CD4+ or CD8+ T cells sorted from blood, sampled in a trial of the OX40 agonist ivuxolimab. These receptors all come from an adult with an advanced solid tumor such as melanoma, head and neck, liver or kidney cancer. The CDR3 runs from the conserved cysteine through the conserved F or W. A D gene is named only where the DNA matches it firmly. The size entry is marked missing in some rows and otherwise reads once, few, many or a size class.

.	.	TRBV11-3	TRBJ2-6	TGTGCCAGCAGCTTATACAGTACCAGATCCGGGGCCAACGTCCTGACTTTC	CASSLYSTRSGANVLTF
TRBD1	.	TRBV7-2	TRBJ2-1	TGTGCCAGCAGCTTATCATCGGGGCAGGGGGCAATAAATGAGCAGTTCTTC	CASSLSSGQGAINEQFF
.	.	TRBV5-4	TRBJ2-3	TGTGCCAGCAGCTTGGCTGGCAGGACAGATACGCAGTATTTT	CASSLAGRTDTQYF
.	.	TRBV19	TRBJ2-2	TGTGCCAGTAGTATAGCAGCAGACACCGGGGAGCTGTTTTTT	CASSIAADTGELFF
.	.	TRBV10-3	TRBJ2-3	TGTGCCATCAGTGAGCAGGGAATGGCAGATACGCAGTATTTT	CAISEQGMADTQYF
TRBD2	.	TRBV19	TRBJ2-1	TGTGCCAGTAGTATAGTAACGGGAGGCTACAATGAGCAGTTCTTC	CASSIVTGGYNEQFF
TRBD1	.	TRBV4-1	TRBJ1-1	TGCGCCAGCAGCCAAGGGGACAGGATAAACACTGAAGCTTTCTTT	CASSQGDRINTEAFF
.	.	TRBV27	TRBJ1-6	TGTGCCAGTCGACGGGGCAGGGTCTCACCCCTCCACTTT	CASRRGRVSPLHF
TRBD1	.	TRBV7-9	TRBJ2-2	TGTGCCAGCAGTCCGACAGGGAATACCGGGGAGCTGTTTTTT	CASSPTGNTGELFF
TRBD1	.	TRBV2	TRBJ2-5	TGTGCCAGCAGCCGGACAGGGAAGGAGACCCAGTACTTC	CASSRTGKETQYF
TRBD2	.	TRBV7-2	TRBJ2-3	TGTGCCAGCAGCTACGGGACTAGCGGCACAGATACGCAGTATTTT	CASSYGTSGTDTQYF
TRBD1	few	TRBV11-2	TRBJ1-6	TGTGCCAGCAGCTTAGGACAGGGGAATTCACCCCTCCACTTT	CASSLGQGNSPLHF
TRBD1	.	TRBV5-1	TRBJ1-1	TGCGCCAGCAGCCAGACAGGGGGCCCTGAAGCTTTCTTT	CASSQTGGPEAFF
TRBD2	few	TRBV5-4	TRBJ2-1	TGTGCCAGCAGCTTGGGACTAGGACTAGCGGGGGAATACAATGAGCAGTTCTTC	CASSLGLGLAGEYNEQFF
.	.	TRBV5-6	TRBJ2-7	TGTGCCAGCAGCTTAGGCTACGGGGTGGTAAAGAACGAGCAGTACTTC	CASSLGYGVVKNEQYF
.	.	TRBV2	TRBJ2-3	TGTGCCAGCAGTCAACGACAGGTTAGCGCAGATACGCAGTATTTT	CASSQRQVSADTQYF
TRBD2	.	TRBV5-6	TRBJ2-3	TGTGCCAGCAGCCCCACAGGTCCTAGCGGGGGGTTGACAGATACGCAGTATTTT	CASSPTGPSGGLTDTQYF
.	.	TRBV29-1	TRBJ1-5	TGCAGCGTTGCTACACAGATCAATCAGCCCCAGCATTTT	CSVATQINQPQHF
TRBD1	.	TRBV28	TRBJ1-4	TGTGCCAGCAGTCCCGACGGACAGGGCCCCCAAACTAATGAAAAACTGTTTTTT	CASSPDGQGPQTNEKLFF
.	once	TRBV11-3	TRBJ2-2	TGTGCCAGCAGCCCCTCGTGGAACACCGGGGAGCTGTTTTTT	CASSPSWNTGELFF
.	.	TRBV9	TRBJ1-1	TGTGCCAGCAGCGTAGCCGGGTTGAACACTGAAGCTTTCTTT	CASSVAGLNTEAFF
.	.	TRBV5-1	TRBJ2-5	TGCGCCAGCAGCAGACCAGGACAGCAAGAGACCCAGTACTTC	CASSRPGQQETQYF
.	.	TRBV4-1	TRBJ2-7	TGCGCCAGCAGCCAAGAGGCCCCAGCACCCACCCCCTACGAGCAGTACTTC	CASSQEAPAPTPYEQYF
TRBD1	.	TRBV5-1	TRBJ2-1	TGCGCCAGCACCGGGACAGGGTCCCATGAGCAGTTCTTC	CASTGTGSHEQFF
.	.	TRBV13	TRBJ2-1	TGTGCCAGCAGCTTAGAGGGGCGGGGAGGCTACAATGAGCAGTTCTTC	CASSLEGRGGYNEQFF
.	once	TRBV19	TRBJ2-7	TGTGCCACGTCAGGGACCTACGAGCAGTACTTC	CATSGTYEQYF
.	.	TRBV29-1	TRBJ2-7	TGCAGCGTGGGGTTGGACAGCTACGAGCAGTACTTC	CSVGLDSYEQYF
TRBD2	.	TRBV19	TRBJ2-3	TGTGCCAGTAGGGGCGGGGGGGCCTCATCAGATACGCAGTATTTT	CASRGGGASSDTQYF
TRBD1	few	TRBV10-3	TRBJ1-6	TGTGCCATCAGTGAGAGACAGGGTAATTCACCCCTCCACTTT	CAISERQGNSPLHF
.	.	TRBV6-1	TRBJ2-1	TGTGCCAGCAGGCCTGGACCCTTCTACAATGAGCAGTTCTTC	CASRPGPFYNEQFF
.	once	TRBV21-1	TRBJ1-1	TGTGCCAGCAGCAAATATCTCATCCCTCGGGAAGCTTTCTTT	CASSKYLIPREAFF
.	.	TRBV9	TRBJ1-2	TGTGCCAGCAGCGCCGGGGACACTTCTGACTACACCTTC	CASSAGDTSDYTF
.	.	TRBV4-1	TRBJ1-3	TGCGCCAGCAGCCAGGCCTTTGGGGGGACGGGAAACACCATATATTTT	CASSQAFGGTGNTIYF
TRBD2	.	TRBV6-6	TRBJ2-5	TGTGCCAGCAGTTACTCGACGGGGGGAGGGGAGACCCAGTACTTC	CASSYSTGGGETQYF
.	.	TRBV18	TRBJ2-5	TGTGCCGGCTCACCAGGAGCGTCACAGGGAGGCGAGACCCAGTACTTC	CAGSPGASQGGETQYF
TRBD1	.	TRBV7-6	TRBJ1-6	TGTGCCAGCAGCGGCGGACAGGGGAATTCACCCCTCCACTTT	CASSGGQGNSPLHF
.	.	TRBV10-3	TRBJ1-2	TGTGCCATCAGTGATAGCATATCTAACTATGGCTACACCTTC	CAISDSISNYGYTF
.	.	TRBV19	TRBJ2-3	TGTGCCAGTAGTCTAGATCCCCCAGATACGCAGTATTTT	CASSLDPPDTQYF
.	.	TRBV7-2	TRBJ2-2	TGTGCCAGCAGCATATTCAACGGGGAGCTGTTTTTT	CASSIFNGELFF
.	.	TRBV10-3	TRBJ2-1	TGTGCCATCAGTGGAGGGGGCTACAATGAGCAGTTCTTC	CAISGGGYNEQFF
.	once	TRBV2	TRBJ2-1	TGTGCCAGCAGTGAAGAAAGCCGCTCGGGGAATGAGCAGTTCTTC	CASSEESRSGNEQFF
.	.	TRBV6-5	TRBJ2-7	TGTGCCAGCAGTTACTCGGGGCGATCCTACGAGCAGTACTTC	CASSYSGRSYEQYF
.	.	TRBV27	TRBJ1-1	TGTGCCAGCAGTTTCTCAGGGGTTGCGGTTGAAGCTTTCTTT	CASSFSGVAVEAFF
TRBD1	.	TRBV5-4	TRBJ1-2	TGTGCCAGCAGCCAGGGGGGGGGCGACTATGGCTACACCTTC	CASSQGGGDYGYTF
TRBD1	.	TRBV5-1	TRBJ2-7	TGCGCCAGCAGCCCCTCGGGACAGACTCACTACGAGCAGTACTTC	CASSPSGQTHYEQYF
TRBD1	once	TRBV7-9	TRBJ1-2	TGTGCCAGCAGCACACAGGGGAGTGGTGGCTACACCTTC	CASSTQGSGGYTF
.	.	TRBV5-1	TRBJ2-5	TGCGCCAGCAGCTCGCAGGGTGGGGGGGAGACCCAGTACTTC	CASSSQGGGETQYF
.	.	TRBV4-1	TRBJ2-3	TGCGCCAGCAGCCTTGCCGGGACCGCGAGCACAGATACGCAGTATTTT	CASSLAGTASTDTQYF
.	.	TRBV5-4	TRBJ2-6	TGTGCCAGCAGCTTGGGGGCTCTAGGCTCTGGGGCCAACGTCCTGACTTTC	CASSLGALGSGANVLTF
TRBD2	.	TRBV7-6	TRBJ2-3	TGTGCCAGCAGCTTAGAGGCTAGCGGGCGCACAGATACGCAGTATTTT	CASSLEASGRTDTQYF
.	many	TRBV30	TRBJ1-1	TGTGCCTGGAGTGTATCGGGCGCTTCAGCTTTCTTT	CAWSVSGASAFF
.	.	TRBV18	TRBJ1-5	TGTGCCAGCTCACCAGGGGATCCCTCTGGCAATCAGCCCCAGCATTTT	CASSPGDPSGNQPQHF
.	.	TRBV2	TRBJ2-3	TGTGCCAGCAGCGACCCCGGAGCGGCATCCACAGATACGCAGTATTTT	CASSDPGAASTDTQYF
TRBD1	.	TRBV11-1	TRBJ1-2	TGTGCCAGCAGCTCCTGGACAGGGGGCGACTATGGCTACACCTTC	CASSSWTGGDYGYTF
.	few	TRBV10-3	TRBJ1-1	TGTGCCATCGGGAAGGAAGAAGACACTGAAGCTTTCTTT	CAIGKEEDTEAFF
.	.	TRBV5-1	TRBJ1-5	TGCGCCAGCAGCTTGGACGGTTATAGCAATCAGCCCCAGCATTTT	CASSLDGYSNQPQHF
.	.	TRBV7-9	TRBJ1-1	TGTGCCAGCAGCCCATCGCAGGGCCCTGAAGCTTTCTTT	CASSPSQGPEAFF